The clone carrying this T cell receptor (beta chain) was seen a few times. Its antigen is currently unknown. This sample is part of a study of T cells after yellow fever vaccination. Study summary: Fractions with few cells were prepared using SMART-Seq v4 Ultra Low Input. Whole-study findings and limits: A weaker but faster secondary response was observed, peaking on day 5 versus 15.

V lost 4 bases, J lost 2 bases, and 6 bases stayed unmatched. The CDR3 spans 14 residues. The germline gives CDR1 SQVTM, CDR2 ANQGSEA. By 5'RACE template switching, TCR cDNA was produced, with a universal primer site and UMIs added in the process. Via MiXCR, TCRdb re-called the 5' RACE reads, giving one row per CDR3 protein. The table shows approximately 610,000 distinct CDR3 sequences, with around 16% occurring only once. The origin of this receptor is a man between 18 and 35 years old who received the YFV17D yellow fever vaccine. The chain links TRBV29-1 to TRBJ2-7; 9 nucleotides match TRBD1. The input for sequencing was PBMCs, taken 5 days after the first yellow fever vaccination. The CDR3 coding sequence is TGCAGCGTTGGCCGGGACAGGGCCCCCTACGAGCAGTACTTC. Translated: CSVGRDRAPYEQYF.